This entry lists 29 T cell receptor gamma chains sequenced from one sample in a study of γδ T cells in repeated Plasmodium falciparum infection. TCRdb used CATT to re-call clones from the multiplex PCR reads. The table records 25,000 to 35,000 gamma-chain clones, more than 1.4% of them present only once. Bulk repertoires came from Vgamma9/Vdelta2+ or Vdelta2-negative gammadelta T cells flow-sorted from PBMC. Sequencing input: gamma-delta T cells from blood. The receptor set was obtained from a pool of human donors (malaria-infected and uninfected, not separated).

This clone was observed at least ten times. The CDR3 here is CATWDRPPWSYKKLF. Written as DNA, the CDR3 is TGTGCCACCTGGGACAGGCCGCCTTGGTCTTATAAGAAACTCTTT. V and J are TRGV5 and TRGJ1 or TRGJ2. Germline matching of the DNA provided the J gene here, since TCRdb leaves it blank. The CDR3 runs to 15 residues. V was clipped by 0 bases and J by 6 bases; unmatched bases: 11. CDR1 and CDR2 (germline): VINAFY, YDVSNSKD.

This clone showed up many times. With a far larger clone one base away, a read error is the likely cause. This CDR3 is also generated by other DNA sequences in the sample. The chain is built from TRGV9 and TRGJP. Per germline, CDR1 GITISATS and CDR2 ISYDGTV (reference sequence). The length of the CDR3 is 16 residues. CDR3 bases: TGTGCCTTGTGGGAGGTCGCTGAGTTGGGCAAAAAAATCAAGGTGTTT. Protein: CALWEVAELGKKIKVF.

This clone was found many times. The identical CDR3 is also encoded by other nucleotide sequences in the sample. The chain is built from TRGV9 and TRGJ1 or TRGJ2. Matching the DNA to germline supplied the J gene, which TCRdb does not give. Per the germline V gene, CDR1 is GITISATS and CDR2 is ISYDGTV (reference sequence). The CDR3 sequence is 12 residues long. V gave up 0 bases and J gave up 8 bases; unmatched junction bases: 4. The CDR3 sequence: CALWEVGHKKLF. The CDR3 bases are TGTGCCTTGTGGGAGGTGGGGCATAAGAAACTCTTT.

This clone was observed a few times. This DNA's translation differs at residue 12 from TCRdb's protein, which comes from a much larger clone; a read error is likely, and the protein shown is translated from the DNA. The gene calls are TRGV9 and TRGJP. The J gene, left out of TCRdb, was set here by checking the DNA against germline. CDR1 GITISATS and CDR2 ISYDGTV come from the germline V gene (reference sequence). CDR3 length: 22 amino acids. V lost 5 bases and J lost 7; bases outside the gene matches: 26. The CDR3 here is CALWANREHTMESELGKKIKVF. In DNA, the CDR3 is TGTGCCTTGTGGGCTAACCGGGAGCATACCATGGAATCCGAGTTGGGCAAAAAAATCAAGGTATTT.

As regards this clone: This likely traces to a read error, being one base from a far larger clone. This specimen includes other DNA sequences encoding the same CDR3. The CDR3 region is CALWEVRGYKKLF. CDR3 coding DNA: TGTGCCCTGTGGGAGGTGCGAGGGTATAAGAAACTCTTT. The chain carries TRGV9 and TRGJ1 or TRGJ2. The J gene comes from matching the DNA to germline here; TCRdb lacks it. CDR1 is GITISATS, CDR2 ISYDGTV, per germline (reference sequence). The CDR3 has 13 amino acids.

This clone was seen a handful of times. TCRdb pairs this DNA with a much larger clone's protein that differs at residues 7 and 8, likely a read error; the protein shown was translated from the DNA. Other DNA sequences in this specimen translate into the identical CDR3. V and J are TRGV4 and TRGJ1 or TRGJ2. TCRdb records no J gene; here it was assigned by comparing the DNA to germline. The germline V gene encodes CDR1 EGSTGY and CDR2 YDSYTSSV. The CDR3 totals 13 residues. Trimming removed 0 bases from V and 7 bases from J; junction bases left unmatched: 6. CDR3 bases: TGTGCCACCTGGGATGGGGACTGCTATAAGAAACTCTTT. This gives the protein CATWDGDCYKKLF.

In the case of this clone: TCRdb's protein for this DNA is that of a much larger clone and differs from the translation at residue 3, likely a read error; the protein shown is the DNA translation. The rearrangement joins TRGV9 to TRGJ1 or TRGJ2. As TCRdb names no J gene, one was assigned here on the basis of a DNA match to germline. Germline CDR1 and CDR2: GITISATS and ISYDGTV (reference sequence). The CDR3 is made up of 13 amino acids. CDR3 loop: CASWEAAHYKKLF. DNA for the CDR3: TGTGCCTCGTGGGAGGCGGCACATTATAAGAAACTCTTT.

This clone was seen ten or more times. This likely stems from a read error, as it lies one base from a far larger clone. Other DNA sequences in this specimen translate into the identical CDR3. V is TRGV9 and J is TRGJ1 or TRGJ2. The J gene comes from matching the DNA to germline here; TCRdb lacks it. Germline CDR1 GITISATS, CDR2 ISYDGTV (reference sequence). This CDR3 region has 15 residues. After removal of 0 bases from V and 4 bases from J, the junction contained 9 bases not matched to a gene. CDR3 loop: CALWEVQGVYYKKLF. The CDR3 nucleotides read TGTGCCTTGTGGGAGGTGCAGGGGGTCTATTATAAGAAACTCTTT.

This clone is medium-sized (0.01 to 0.1%) in the sample. The identical CDR3 is also encoded by other nucleotide sequences in the sample. This rearrangement joins TRGV9 to TRGJ1 or TRGJ2. With 2 bases clipped from V and 0 bases from J, the junction kept 1 base outside the gene matches. CDR3 length: 13 amino acids. The germline gives CDR1 GITISATS, CDR2 ISYDGTV (reference sequence). The CDR3 nucleotides read TGTGCCTTGTGGGAGGAGAATTATTATAAGAAACTCTTT. Its translation is CALWEENYYKKLF.

In its sample, this clone was seen a few times. TCRdb lists the protein of a much larger clone for this DNA, which differs at residue 9, so this is likely a read error; the protein given here is translated from the DNA itself. The genes are TRGV9 and TRGJP. TCRdb leaves out the J gene; it was filled in here by matching the DNA to germline. The CDR3 covers 17 residues. Germline V CDR1 and CDR2: GITISATS, ISYDGTV (reference sequence). The ends lost 3 bases at V and 6 bases at J; junction bases unmatched: 8. The CDR3 DNA is TGTGCCTTGTGGGAGCTACCAACAGAGTTGGGCAAAAAAATCAAGGTATTT. Protein sequence: CALWELPTELGKKIKVF.

Many counts were recorded for this clone. The protein recorded in TCRdb matches a much larger clone and deviates from this DNA's translation at residue 6, suggesting a read error; the protein here is obtained by translating the DNA. The chain uses TRGV9 and TRGJP1. The J gene is absent in TCRdb and was assigned here via DNA matching to germline. V shed 2 bases, J shed 0 bases, and the junction held 3 bases outside the gene matches. The germline V gene has CDR1 GITISATS and CDR2 ISYDGTV (reference sequence). This CDR3 is built from 15 residues. The CDR3 coding sequence is TGTGCCTTGTGGGAGGCGCATACCACTGGTTGGTTCAAGATATTT. This translates into CALWEAHTTGWFKIF.

Remarks on this clone: TCRdb's protein, taken from a much larger clone, differs from this DNA's translation at residue 8, likely owing to a read error; the protein displayed comes from the DNA. The rearrangement uses TRGV9 and TRGJP. With V trimmed by 0 bases and J by 5 bases, 7 bases remained unmatched. This CDR3 is built from 18 residues. Germline CDR1 and CDR2: GITISATS and ISYDGTV (reference sequence). The CDR3 region has the DNA TGTGCCTTGTGGGAGGTGCAAACCGAAGAGTTGGGCAAAAAAATCAAGGTATTT. Protein sequence: CALWEVQTEELGKKIKVF.

This clone showed up just a few times. The TCRdb protein, from a much larger clone, departs from this DNA's translation at residue 12, likely by read error; the protein shown derives from the DNA. Other DNA sequences in the same sample also yield this CDR3. The V gene is listed as TRGV4; no J gene was called. The CDR3 runs to 13 residues. Looked up from germline, CDR1 is EGSTGY and CDR2 is YDSYTSSV. CDR3 nucleotide sequence: TGTGCCACCTGGGGTCATATTGGTTGGTTCAAGCTATTT. This gives the protein CATWGHIGWFKLF.

This clone was seen repeatedly, ten times or more. This DNA's translation differs at residue 7 from TCRdb's protein, which comes from a much larger clone; a read error is likely, and the protein shown is translated from the DNA. The sample carries other DNA sequences with the same CDR3. V is TRGV9 and J is TRGJP. Here the J gene came from matching the DNA to germline, since TCRdb omits it. Germline lookup yields CDR1 GITISATS and CDR2 ISYDGTV (reference sequence). The CDR3 is 15 residues long. The J segment lost 9 bases and the V segment lost 5 bases, leaving 7 bases of the junction unmatched. The CDR3 nucleotides read TGTGCCTTGTGGGGAGCGGGGTTGGGCAAAAAAATCAAGGTATTT. Translated, it gives CALWGAGLGKKIKVF.

This clone was counted ten times or more. TCRdb pairs this DNA with a much larger clone's protein that differs at residue 11, likely a read error; the protein shown was translated from the DNA. V usage is TRGV3 and J usage is TRGJ1 or TRGJ2. Since TCRdb gives no J gene, matching the DNA to germline was used here to assign it. The germline gives CDR1 VTNTFY, CDR2 YDVSTARD (reference sequence). This CDR3 has 14 residues. CDR3 loop: CATWDSAYYYRKLF. The CDR3 coding sequence is TGTGCCACCTGGGACAGTGCGTATTATTATAGGAAACTCTTT.

This clone was recorded a few times. The likely explanation is a read error, given a far larger clone one base away. In the same sample, other DNA sequences code for this CDR3. The chain is built from TRGV4 and TRGJP1. Assignment of the J gene here rests on matching the DNA to germline, because TCRdb gives none. CDR1 is EGSTGY, CDR2 YDSYTSSV, per germline. There are 13 residues in the CDR3. The CDR3 spells CATWDGAGWFKIF. The CDR3 region has the DNA TGTGCCACTTGGGATGGGGCTGGTTGGTTCAAGATATTT.

A word on this clone: The TCRdb record carries a much larger clone's protein, which differs from this DNA's translation at residue 5; a read error is the likely cause, and the protein listed here is the DNA translation. This chain uses TRGV9 with TRGJ1 or TRGJ2. Here the J gene was assigned by germline matching of the DNA, as TCRdb has none. J lost 3 bases, V lost 5 bases, and 10 bases had no gene match. The CDR3 runs to 14 residues. Germline V lookup: CDR1 GITISATS, CDR2 ISYDGTV (reference sequence). The CDR3 DNA reads as TGTGCCTTGTGGGGGTCGTACCGTTATTATAAGAAACTCTTT. It translates to CALWGSYRYYKKLF.

This clone was counted between two and nine times. A far larger clone is off by one base, so a read error is likely. The same CDR3 arises from other DNA sequences in this sample as well. The gene calls are TRGV9 and TRGJP. The J gene, missing from TCRdb, was assigned here through DNA to germline matching. Looked up from germline, CDR1 is GITISATS and CDR2 is ISYDGTV (reference sequence). Trimming cost V 1 base and J 7 bases; bases outside gene matches: 7. The CDR3 is made up of 17 amino acids. CDR3 DNA sequence: TGTGCCTTGTGGGAGGTACAGATTGAGTTGGGCAAAAAAATCAAGGTATTT. It codes for CALWEVQIELGKKIKVF.

Remarks on this clone: A far larger clone is a single base away, which makes a read error likely. Different DNA sequences within this sample yield the same CDR3. The rearrangement uses TRGV9 and TRGJP. TCRdb supplies no J gene; here it was assigned by aligning the nucleotide sequence to germline. CDR1 and CDR2 (germline): GITISATS, ISYDGTV (reference sequence). The CDR3 covers 17 residues. The CDR3 sequence is CALWEVYDKLGKKIKVF. In DNA form, the CDR3 reads TGTGCCTTGTGGGAGGTGTATGATAAGTTGGGCAAGAAAATCAAGGTATTT.

Comment on this clone: TCRdb has a much larger clone's protein, which differs at residue 14 from the translation of this DNA, likely because of a read error; what is shown is the protein translated from the DNA. This rearrangement joins TRGV5 to TRGJP. TCRdb lists no J gene, so it was determined here by aligning the DNA to germline. From germline, CDR1 is VINAFY and CDR2 YDVSNSKD. CDR3 length: 17 amino acids. The CDR3 DNA follows: TGTGCCACCTGGGACAGGCCCCAAGAGTTGGGCAAAAAAACCAAGGTATTT. Protein product: CATWDRPQELGKKTKVF.

This clone was seen more than once but under ten times. The protein TCRdb gives is from a much larger clone and does not agree with this DNA's translation at residue 9, likely a read error; the protein shown here comes from the DNA. V is TRGV9 and J is TRGJ1 or TRGJ2. Assignment of the J gene here rests on matching the DNA to germline, because TCRdb gives none. Germline V CDR1 and CDR2: GITISATS, ISYDGTV (reference sequence). The CDR3 contains 13 residues. The trim removed 1 base at V and 10 bases at J, leaving 10 bases unmatched. CDR3 sequence: CALWEVTTEKKLF. The DNA of the CDR3 is TGTGCCTTGTGGGAGGTCACCACTGAGAAGAAACTCTTT.

By share, this clone counts as medium-sized. The J gene is TRGJP, the V gene TRGV9. The germline gives CDR1 GITISATS, CDR2 ISYDGTV (reference sequence). The CDR3 loop spans 16 amino acids. Trimming took 4 bases from V and 7 from J; bases not matched to a gene: 7. The CDR3, as DNA: TGTGCCTTGTGGGAAGACGGGGAGTTGGGCAAAAAAATCAAGGTATTT. As protein: CALWEDGELGKKIKVF.

This clone was recorded at least ten times. The chain employs TRGV9 and TRGJP. Per germline, CDR1 GITISATS and CDR2 ISYDGTV (reference sequence). The CDR3 sequence is 20 residues long. V was pared by 0 bases and J by 4 bases, with 12 bases of the junction left unmatched. Here the CDR3 reads CALWEVDPGPQELGKKIKVF. The CDR3 nucleotides read TGTGCCTTGTGGGAGGTGGACCCCGGTCCACAAGAGTTGGGCAAAAAAATCAAGGTATTT.

In the case of this clone: This clone may be a read error of a much larger clone one base away. No DNA is shown, since the ends of the CDR3 on it are uncertain; the CDR3 is the one TCRdb lists. The CDR3 spells CATWERLDIRNSLAVEQHWLSQVSIGRIQHF. V gene TRGV5 was called; the J gene was not. Germline CDR1 and CDR2: VINAFY and YDVSNSKD. The CDR3 adds up to 31 amino acids, both ends counted.

This clone was seen only a few times. Given a far larger clone just one base away, this is likely a sequencing read error. Distinct nucleotide sequences in the sample also encode this CDR3. The J segment was not called; the V segment is TRGV4. Germline lookup yields CDR1 EGSTGY and CDR2 YDSYTSSV. This CDR3 is 15 amino acids long. The CDR3 bases are TGTGCCACCTGGGATGGGCACACGAATTATTATAAGAAACTCTTC. Amino acids: CATWDGHTNYYKKLF.

This clone was observed at least ten times. TCRdb's protein, taken from a much larger clone, differs from this DNA's translation at residue 4, likely owing to a read error; the protein displayed comes from the DNA. The V call is TRGV2, the J call TRGJ1 or TRGJ2. As TCRdb names no J gene, one was assigned here on the basis of a DNA match to germline. This CDR3 spans 13 amino acids. CDR1 and CDR2 from the germline V gene are EGSNGY and YDSYNSKV. For the CDR3, the DNA is TGTGCCACCCGGGACGGGCGTTATTATAAGAAACTCTTT. Protein: CATRDGRYYKKLF.

This clone was recorded at least ten times. The gene calls are TRGV9 and TRGJP. The CDR3 consists of 17 residues. The V and J ends lost 2 bases and 3 bases, in that order; junction bases with no gene match: 4. CDR1 and CDR2 from the germline V gene are GITISATS and ISYDGTV (reference sequence). The DNA for the CDR3 is TGTGCCTTGTGGGAGGCCCAGCAAGAGTTGGGCAAAAAAATCAAGGTATTT. It yields the protein CALWEAQQELGKKIKVF.

This clone was picked up a small number of times. The protein given by TCRdb reflects a much larger clone and differs at residue 3 from this DNA's translation, likely from a read error; the protein shown is the DNA's translation. The chain links TRGV5 to TRGJ1 or TRGJ2. TCRdb lists no J gene, so it was determined here by aligning the DNA to germline. The germline gives CDR1 VINAFY, CDR2 YDVSNSKD. The CDR3 has 11 amino acids. CDR3 DNA sequence: TGTGCCGCCTGGGACAGGCCCCGGAAACTCTTT. The encoded protein is CAAWDRPRKLF.

This clone was observed at least ten times. V is TRGV3 and J is TRGJ1 or TRGJ2. The germline V gene has CDR1 VTNTFY and CDR2 YDVSTARD (reference sequence). CDR3 size: 11 residues. V was clipped by 2 bases and J by 8 bases; unmatched bases: 3. DNA for the CDR3: TGTGCCACCTGGGACATTAATAAGAAACTCTTT. It specifies CATWDINKKLF.